Sequencing of this TCR beta chain was carried out in a study of T cells after yellow fever vaccination. The overall study: Preparation of fractions with low cell numbers was performed using SMART-Seq v4 Ultra Low Input.

Trimming removed 2 bases from V and 4 bases from J, with 11 bases in between. The CDR3 has 14 residues. The germline gives CDR1 MNHNY, CDR2 SVGAGI (reference sequence). Turning to this clonotype: Its specificity is not known.

Study-wide results and caveats: On re-exposure, the response was weaker but peaked faster, at day 5 versus 15.

TCRdb fed the 5' RACE reads into MiXCR, producing one record per CDR3 protein. The sample lists more than 300,000 distinct CDR3 sequences; about 11% were seen once. The chain has TRBV6-6 and TRBJ2-5, with a tentative D call TRBD1 (6 bases). Sequenced material: CD4+ T cells sorted from PBMCs, taken 45 days after the yellow fever booster vaccination. This sequence was found in a young man who received the YFV17D yellow fever vaccine. The CDR3: CASSYGDMGETQYF. The CDR3 DNA follows: TGTGCCAGCAGTTACGGGGACATGGGAGAGACCCAGTACTTC.